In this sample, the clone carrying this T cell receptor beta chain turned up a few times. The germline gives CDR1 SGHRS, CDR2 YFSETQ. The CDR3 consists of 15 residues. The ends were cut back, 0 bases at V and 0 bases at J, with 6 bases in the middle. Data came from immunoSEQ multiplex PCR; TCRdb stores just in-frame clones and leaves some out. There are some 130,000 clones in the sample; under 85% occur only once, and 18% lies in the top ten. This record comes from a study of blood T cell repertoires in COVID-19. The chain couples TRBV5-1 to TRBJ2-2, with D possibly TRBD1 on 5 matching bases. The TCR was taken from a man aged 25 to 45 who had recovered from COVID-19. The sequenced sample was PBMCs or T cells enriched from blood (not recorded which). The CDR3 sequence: CASSLDRTNTGELFF. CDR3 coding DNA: TGCGCCAGCAGCTTGGACAGGACGAACACCGGGGAGCTGTTTTTT.